This entry features one T cell receptor beta chain sequence. Its antigen is undetermined. Timing groups of about 4 and about 12 weeks for second doses were pooled. The length of the CDR3 is 13 residues. Trimming pared 2 bases from V and 0 bases from J, leaving 6 bases between. This entry comes from a study of T cell responses to AZD1222 COVID-19 vaccine. Assay: immunoSEQ multiplex PCR; the TCRdb copy retains only in-frame clones and omits some. The table shows around 80,000 clones, with approximately 85% occurring only once. Notes on the study in general: Spike-specific TCR depth and breadth grew after two AZD1222 doses. Donor demographics were predominantly white British with a female majority; clonal diversity may be underestimated.

The chain links TRBV5-3 to TRBJ2-7; no firm D call. TRBV5-3 is identified as an open reading frame with a role that is uncertain. The origin of this receptor is an adult who received the AZD1222 COVID-19 vaccine. The sequencing used peripheral blood, collected 28 days after the second AZD1222 dose. In DNA form, the CDR3 reads TGTGCCAGAAGCTTTGGGGTCTCCTACGAGCAGTACTTC. It encodes CARSFGVSYEQYF.